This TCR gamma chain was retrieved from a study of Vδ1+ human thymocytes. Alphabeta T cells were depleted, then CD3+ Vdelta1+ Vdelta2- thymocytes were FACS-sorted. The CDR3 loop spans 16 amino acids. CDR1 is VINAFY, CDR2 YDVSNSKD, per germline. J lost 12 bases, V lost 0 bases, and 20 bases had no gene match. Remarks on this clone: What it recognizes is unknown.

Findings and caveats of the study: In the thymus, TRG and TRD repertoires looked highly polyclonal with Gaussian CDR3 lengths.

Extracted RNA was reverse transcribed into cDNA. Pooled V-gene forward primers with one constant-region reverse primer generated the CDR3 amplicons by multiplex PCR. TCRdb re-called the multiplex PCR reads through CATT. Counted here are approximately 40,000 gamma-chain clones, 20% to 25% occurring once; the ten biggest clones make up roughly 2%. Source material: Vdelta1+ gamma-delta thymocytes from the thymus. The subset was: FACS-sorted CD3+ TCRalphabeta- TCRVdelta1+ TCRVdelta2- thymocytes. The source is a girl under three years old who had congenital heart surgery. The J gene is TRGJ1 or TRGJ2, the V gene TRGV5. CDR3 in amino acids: CATWDRRTRHRLGKLF. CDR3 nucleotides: TGTGCCACCTGGGACAGGAGGACCCGACACCGTCTCGGGAAACTCTTT.